This TCR beta chain derives from a study of vaccination and CD4 T cells after COVID-19. Whole-study context: Participants, all vaccine recipients, received two doses of either BNT162b2 or mRNA-1273.

Notes on the study in general: In convalescent patients, a median around 87% of reactive clones appeared only post-vaccination.

Documented treatment: roughly 10-day PBMC culture with coronavirus spike peptide pools or control peptides (ViraFEST assay). Under the ViraFEST approach, antigen-specific T cells were expanded with peptide pools and TCRs subsequently sequenced. The CDR3 loop spans 11 amino acids. The germline gives CDR1 DFQATT, CDR2 SNEGSKA (reference sequence). Trimming left V 7 bases short and J 6 bases short, with 11 bases between. This clonotype was counted only a few times. Its antigen is as yet unknown. Sequencing of DNA taken from cultured CD4+ T cells relied on the Oncomine TCR Beta short-read assay. TCRdb reprocessed the PCR reads via MiXCR and lists one record per CDR3 protein. The sample contains more than 13,000 distinct CDR3 sequences, 21% of which appear only once.

The sequencing used CD4+ T cells from blood, cultured in vitro, collected before SARS-CoV-2 vaccination. This TCR came from a human donor who received a COVID-19 vaccine. The chain employs TRBV20-1 and TRBJ2-3; tentative D call: TRBD2 (7 bases). The DNA for the CDR3 is TGCAGTGTTAGGGGGGGGGATACGCAGTATTTT. As protein: CSVRGGDTQYF.